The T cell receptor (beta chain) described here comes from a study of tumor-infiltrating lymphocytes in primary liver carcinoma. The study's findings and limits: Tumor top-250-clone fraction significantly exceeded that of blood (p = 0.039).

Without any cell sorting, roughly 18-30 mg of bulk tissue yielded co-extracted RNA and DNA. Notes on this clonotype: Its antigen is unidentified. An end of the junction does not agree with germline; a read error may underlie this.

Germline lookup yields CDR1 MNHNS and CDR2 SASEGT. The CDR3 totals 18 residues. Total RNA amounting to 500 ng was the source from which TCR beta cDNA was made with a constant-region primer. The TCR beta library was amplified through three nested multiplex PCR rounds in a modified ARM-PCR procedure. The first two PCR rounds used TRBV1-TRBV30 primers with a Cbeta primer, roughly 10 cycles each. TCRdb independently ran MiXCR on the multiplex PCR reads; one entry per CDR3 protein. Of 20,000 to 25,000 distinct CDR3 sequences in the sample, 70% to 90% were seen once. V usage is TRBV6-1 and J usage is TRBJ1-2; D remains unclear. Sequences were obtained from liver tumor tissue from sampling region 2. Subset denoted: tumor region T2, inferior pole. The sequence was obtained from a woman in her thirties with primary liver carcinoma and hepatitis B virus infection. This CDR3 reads CASSERFLVLRCKYGNTF. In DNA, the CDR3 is TGTGCCAGCAGTGAACGGTTCCTGGTCCTTAGATGTAAGTATGGCAACACCTTC.